Presented here are 18 T cell receptor beta chains from one specimen sequenced in a study of blood T cell repertoires in COVID-19 (dated by TCRdb to about 2020). Library preparation used the immunoSEQ multiplex PCR assay. Imported from immuneACCESS, the table was reduced by TCRdb to in-frame sequences with V and J called. These copies leave out some clones; in studies compared against another copy, an unresolved V gene accounts for under half, and the cause of the remainder is not known. In all, the sample holds about 200,000 clones, and around 86% of those were seen once. Of the sample, about 3% is held by the ten largest clones. Sequencing was done on a sample of peripheral blood. These receptors were collected from a man in his sixties with acute or convalescent COVID-19.

The V and J genes are TRBV28 and TRBJ2-1; TRBD2 agrees at 8 bases. Germline V gives CDR1 MDHEN, CDR2 SYDVKM. Germline trimming cut 1 base from V and 6 bases from J; bases unmatched to any gene: 8. The CDR3 sequence is 16 residues long. In DNA form, the CDR3 reads TGTGCCAGCAGTTTATTCTCTAGCGGGTCCCGCAATGAGCAGTTCTTC. It is translated as CASSLFSSGSRNEQFF.

The V and J genes are TRBV3-1 (or the pseudogene TRBV3-2) and TRBJ1-1, with TRBD1 as a possible D gene (6 bases). The V and J ends lost 6 bases and 10 bases respectively, with 21 bases between them. CDR1 and CDR2 (germline): LGHDT, YNNKEL (reference sequence). This CDR3 has 14 amino acids. CDR3 sequence reads: CASSLALGGFRAFF. DNA of the CDR3: TGTGCCAGCAGTCTCGCTTTAGGGGGATTCCGAGCTTTCTTT.

The chain carries TRBV7-3 and TRBJ2-1; 8 bases agree with TRBD1. CDR1 is SGHTA, CDR2 FQGTGA, per germline. This CDR3 comprises 14 residues. With 4 bases clipped from V and 5 bases from J, the junction kept 4 bases outside the gene matches. The CDR3 loop is CASSWGTGNNEQFF. CDR3 sequence (DNA): TGTGCCAGCAGCTGGGGGACAGGTAACAATGAGCAGTTCTTC.

CDR3 in DNA: TGTGCCAGCAGCATCGCCTCTAGCGGGGGGGTAGAGACCCAGTACTTC. Its protein is CASSIASSGGVETQYF. The chain links TRBV9 to TRBJ2-5; TRBD2 agrees at 12 bases. CDR3 size: 16 residues. The germline CDR1 and CDR2 sequences are SGDLS and YYNGEE. V trimming: 4 bases; J trimming: 4 bases; junction bases outside the gene matches: 8.

This chain joins TRBV28 and TRBJ1-5, with TRBD1 identical over 10 bases. CDR1 MDHEN and CDR2 SYDVKM come from the germline V gene. The ends lost 7 bases at V and 5 bases at J; junction bases unmatched: 8. The CDR3 extends over 15 amino acids. The CDR3 nucleotides read TGTGCCAGCACCACCGCGGGGACAGGGGATCAGCCCCAGCATTTT. It codes for CASTTAGTGDQPQHF.

The chain joins TRBV15 to TRBJ1-4; TRBD1 matches 8 bases. The junction had 5 bases not matched to a gene; V was cut back by 5 bases and J by 3 bases. CDR3 length equals 15 residues. Germline V CDR1 and CDR2: LNHNV, YYDKDF (reference sequence). This chain's CDR3 is CATSGHRGANEKLFF. In DNA form, the CDR3 reads TGTGCCACCAGCGGACACAGGGGGGCTAATGAAAAACTGTTTTTT.

J is TRBJ2-7 and V is TRBV5-6, with 8 bases matching TRBD2. Germline values: CDR1 SGHDT, CDR2 YYEEEE. The CDR3 contains 12 residues. Trimming removed 1 base from V and 13 bases from J; junction bases left unmatched: 7. The CDR3 protein is CASSLTGGTSYF. CDR3 sequence (DNA): TGTGCCAGCAGCTTGACTGGTGGGACTAGTTACTTC.

The CDR3 here is CASSQERRGNYGYTF. The CDR3 coding sequence is TGTGCCAGCAGCCAAGAGAGACGGGGTAACTATGGCTACACCTTC. The rearrangement joins TRBV4-2 to TRBJ1-2; D unclear. Trimming pared 0 bases from V and 1 base from J, leaving 9 bases between. The germline gives CDR1 LGHNA, CDR2 YNFKEQ. This CDR3 has 15 amino acids.

This chain uses TRBV4-1 with TRBJ2-7; 7 bases are shared with TRBD2. Trimming at V came to 0 bases and at J to 2 bases, leaving 4 bases not matched to a gene. Germline assignment: CDR1 MGHRA and CDR2 YSYEKL. The CDR3 is made up of 15 amino acids. Here the CDR3 reads CASSQDIGRAYEQYF. As DNA, the CDR3 is TGCGCCAGCAGCCAAGATATAGGGAGGGCCTACGAGCAGTACTTC.

In this sample, this clone turned up once. This chain links TRBV18 with TRBJ2-1; 12 bases agree with TRBD2. The CDR3 runs 16 residues. The germline V gene has CDR1 KGHSH and CDR2 LQKENI. Trimming at V came to 6 bases and at J to 5 bases, leaving 8 bases not matched to a gene. This CDR3 is CASSPRTSGDHNEQFF. The CDR3 bases are TGTGCCAGCTCGCCCCGGACTAGCGGGGACCACAATGAGCAGTTCTTC.

This chain uses TRBV30 with TRBJ1-1; 9 bases agree with TRBD1. V was clipped by 5 bases and J by 0 bases; unmatched bases: 19. The germline V gene has CDR1 GTSNPN and CDR2 SVGIG (reference sequence). This CDR3 has 19 residues. The CDR3 nucleotides read TGTGCCTGGCCGACCGCGGGACAGGGAAAACTTCCCCTGAACACTGAAGCTTTCTTT. Its translation is CAWPTAGQGKLPLNTEAFF.

The chain uses TRBV14 and TRBJ1-6; weak D call: TRBD1 (6 bases). Trimming stripped 7 bases from V and 6 bases from J, with 16 bases between. The CDR3 extends over 15 amino acids. CDR1 and CDR2 from the germline V gene are SGHDN and FVKESK. The DNA for the CDR3 is TGTGCCAGCACCACAGGGTATACGGGTAATTCACCCCTCCACTTT. Protein: CASTTGYTGNSPLHF.

This chain joins TRBV9 and TRBJ1-6, with D possibly TRBD1 on 6 matching bases. With 0 bases removed from V and 7 bases from J, the gap between germline ends came to 11 bases. The CDR3 has 15 residues. Germline lookup yields CDR1 SGDLS and CDR2 YYNGEE. The CDR3 loop reads CASSVAAGVNSPLHF. DNA of the CDR3: TGTGCCAGCAGCGTAGCTGCAGGGGTGAATTCACCCCTCCACTTT. Drawing the rest from reference TRBV9 and TRBJ1-6, the complete variable domain is DSGVTQTPKHLITATGQRVTLRCSPRSGDLSVYWYQQSLDQGLQFLIQYYNGEERAKGNILERFSAQQFPDLHSELNLSSLELGDSALYFCASSVAAGVNSPLHFGNGTRLTVT.

The V call is TRBV19, the J call TRBJ1-1; the D gene is possibly TRBD1 (5 bases). This CDR3 contains 14 residues. V lost 4 bases, J lost 4 bases, and 13 bases lay in between. CDR1 LNHDA and CDR2 SQIVND come from the germline V gene (reference sequence). The CDR3 DNA follows: TGTGCCAGTAGTAAACCGGTGGGACTCACTGAAGCTTTCTTT. Translating gives CASSKPVGLTEAFF.

The genes are TRBV28 and TRBJ2-7; the D gene is possibly TRBD1 (6 bases). Germline CDR1 MDHEN, CDR2 SYDVKM. The CDR3 covers 14 residues. The ends were cut back, 5 bases at V and 3 bases at J, with 14 bases in the middle. Here the CDR3 DNA reads TGTGCCAGCAGTGGAACTAGACAGGTCTACGAGCAGTACTTC. It encodes CASSGTRQVYEQYF.

The rearrangement uses TRBV4-3 and TRBJ2-1, with TRBD2 as a possible D gene (6 bases). Between the trimmed V and J ends, which lost 0 bases and 3 bases, there was a span of 12 bases. The germline V gene encodes CDR1 LGHNA and CDR2 YSLEER. The CDR3 is 16 amino acids. CDR3 sequence: CASSQELGTVYNEQFF. The CDR3 DNA is TGCGCCAGCAGCCAAGAGTTAGGGACTGTCTACAATGAGCAGTTCTTC.

The sample holds one count of this clone. The DNA of the CDR3 is TGTGCCAGCAGCTCCGGGACAGGGGAGGCCTATGAAGAAAAACTGTTTTTT. This encodes CASSSGTGEAYEEKLFF. The chain uses TRBV11-3 and TRBJ1-4; TRBD1 matches at 10 bases. V trimming: 4 bases; J trimming: 8 bases; junction bases outside the gene matches: 13. This CDR3 comprises 17 residues. Germline V gene sequence: CDR1 SGHNT, CDR2 YENEEA.

V is TRBV13 and J is TRBJ2-2; 12 bases are a match to TRBD1. The germline gives CDR1 PRHDT, CDR2 FYEKMQ (reference sequence). With V trimmed by 5 bases and J by 5 bases, 9 bases remained unmatched. The CDR3 is made up of 17 amino acids. CDR3: CASSDGDRGRRTGELFF. The CDR3 DNA sequence: TGTGCCAGCAGCGATGGGGACAGGGGGCGACGGACCGGGGAGCTGTTTTTT.